The rows below give T cell receptor beta chains drawn from one sample of a study of shared clonotypes between healthy human individuals. Only in-frame clones appear in the TCRdb table, and some are missing; sequencing was by immunoSEQ multiplex PCR. The sample includes approximately 2.4 million clones, roughly 95% of them seen just once. Sequencing was performed on naive CD4+ T cells sorted from blood. All receptors derive from a man aged 18 to 29 in good health. The CDR3 runs from the conserved cysteine through the conserved F or W. Each record gives: clone size, D gene, J gene, V gene, CDR3 DNA, CDR3 protein. A D gene is named only where the DNA matches it firmly. Not every row has a clone size; where given, it reads once, few, many or a size class.

once	-	TRBJ2-5	TRBV5-1	TGCGCCAGCAGCTGGGCCGAGACGCTGGTTCAAGAGACCCAGTACTTC	CASSWAETLVQETQYF
-	-	TRBJ2-7	TRBV28	TGTGCCAGCAGTTTACTCGACAGGAGCCGGGGCTACGAGCAGTACTTC	CASSLLDRSRGYEQYF
-	-	TRBJ2-7	TRBV5-1	TGCGCCAGCAGCTTATCGGGCCAGGGCCACGAGCAGTACTTC	CASSLSGQGHEQYF
-	TRBD2	TRBJ2-5	TRBV4-3	TGCGCCAGCAGCCTTTCCTCGGGACTAGCGGTCCAAGAGACCCAGTACTTC	CASSLSSGLAVQETQYF
-	-	TRBJ2-7	TRBV4-3	TGCGCCAGCAGCCAAGGAGGGGAACTTTACGAGCAGTACTTC	CASSQGGELYEQYF
-	-	TRBJ2-7	TRBV2	TGTGCCAGCAGTGAACCGAACTACGAGCAGTACTTC	CASSEPNYEQYF
-	-	TRBJ1-6	TRBV7-9	TGTGCCAGCAGTTCCGGGACCTGGAAGCCACCCCTCCACTTT	CASSSGTWKPPLHF
-	-	TRBJ2-5	TRBV2	TGTGCCAGCAGTGAAGCCGGGACGGCCCATGCGGAGACCCAGTACTTC	CASSEAGTAHAETQYF
-	-	TRBJ1-3	TRBV4-1	TGCGCCAGCAGCCAAGATCGAGTATCTGGAAACACCATATATTTT	CASSQDRVSGNTIYF
-	TRBD1	TRBJ1-1	TRBV29-1	TGCAGCGTTGTGGGACAGCTCTATAGTGGAGCTTTCTTT	CSVVGQLYSGAFF
-	-	TRBJ1-3	TRBV5-1	TGCGCCAGCAGCTTGGCCTCTCCCTCCGTAGGAAACACCATATATTTT	CASSLASPSVGNTIYF
-	-	TRBJ1-3	TRBV5-1	TGCGCCACCCGCGGGGCCACTGGAAACACCATATATTTT	CATRGATGNTIYF
-	TRBD2	TRBJ2-7	TRBV15	TGTGCCACCAGCACTTTGACTAGCGGGAGAAACGAGCAGTACTTC	CATSTLTSGRNEQYF
-	-	TRBJ2-3	TRBV9	TGTGCCAGCAGCGTAGATGTAGTTTCGACAGATACGCAGTATTTT	CASSVDVVSTDTQYF
few	-	TRBJ1-2	TRBV2	TGTGCCAGCAGTGAATCGGGGAACTATGGCTACACCTTC	CASSESGNYGYTF
-	-	TRBJ1-1	TRBV5-1	TGCGCCAGCAGCCCCTCAAACACCTGGAACACTGAAGCTTTCTTT	CASSPSNTWNTEAFF
-	TRBD1	TRBJ1-6	TRBV4-1	TGCGCCAGCAGCCTCCTTAGTCCCGGGACAGGGATGGGTAATTCACCCCTCCACTTT	CASSLLSPGTGMGNSPLHF
-	-	TRBJ2-5	TRBV7-2	TGTGCCAGCAGAGCAAAGGAGACCCAGTACTTC	CASRAKETQYF
-	TRBD1	TRBJ1-2	TRBV6-5	TGTGCCAGCAGTTACCAGGGGGGGGGCTTCAACTATGGCTACACCTTC	CASSYQGGGFNYGYTF
-	-	TRBJ1-1	TRBV2	TGTGCCAGCAGTGAAGCGTGGGGGAAAGCTTTCTTT	CASSEAWGKAFF
-	TRBD1	TRBJ1-3	TRBV4-1	TGCGCCAGCAGCCAAGGGGACAGGCAAGGGAACACCATATATTTT	CASSQGDRQGNTIYF
once	TRBD1	TRBJ2-7	TRBV6-1	TGTGCCAGCAGGAAATTCGGGACAGGGGGCCCCGAGCAGTACTTC	CASRKFGTGGPEQYF
-	-	TRBJ1-5	TRBV30	TGTGCCTGGAGTGACAGAGGCAATCAGCCCCAGCATTTT	CAWSDRGNQPQHF
-	-	TRBJ1-4	TRBV28	TGTGCCAGCATTGGGGGAGCTAATGAAAAACTGTTTTTT	CASIGGANEKLFF
-	TRBD1	TRBJ1-1	TRBV18	TGTGCCAGCTCACGAGACAGGGGGGGCACTGAAGCTTTCTTT	CASSRDRGGTEAFF
-	-	TRBJ1-1	TRBV5-1	TGCGCCAGCACCAAGGACAGAAACACTGAAGCTTTCTTT	CASTKDRNTEAFF
few	TRBD1	TRBJ1-1	TRBV4-1	TGCGCCAGCAGCCAGACCTCTGACAGGGCGAACACTGAAGCTTTCTTT	CASSQTSDRANTEAFF
-	TRBD1	TRBJ1-6	TRBV23-1	TGCGCCAGCAGTCAACGCCCCGGGACAGGTGATTCACCCCTCCACTTT	CASSQRPGTGDSPLHF
-	TRBD2	TRBJ2-3	TRBV28	TGTGCCAGCAGTTCCCCCTCCCCGGGGGGAAAGACAGATACGCAGTATTTT	CASSSPSPGGKTDTQYF
-	-	TRBJ1-5	TRBV4-3	TGCGCCAGCAGCCAAGATGGCCTCAATCAGCCCCAGCATTTT	CASSQDGLNQPQHF
-	TRBD2	TRBJ2-3	TRBV5-4	TGTGCCAGCAGCTTACCGGGACTAGCGGCCACAGATACGCAGTATTTT	CASSLPGLAATDTQYF
-	-	TRBJ2-5	TRBV7-9	TGTGCCAGCAGCTTAGCTTCCGGGACTCCCGTTGGGACCCAGTACTTC	CASSLASGTPVGTQYF
-	-	TRBJ1-5	TRBV6-1	TGTGCCAGCAGTGAGACCGTCTATAGCAATCAGCCCCAGCATTTT	CASSETVYSNQPQHF
once	TRBD1	TRBJ2-2	TRBV28	TGTGCCAGCAGGTTGACAGGGGGCACCGGGGAGCTGTTTTTT	CASRLTGGTGELFF
-	TRBD2	TRBJ2-7	TRBV19	TGTGCCAGTAGTATAAGGACTCGGGAGGGGTACGAGCAGTACTTC	CASSIRTREGYEQYF
-	TRBD2	TRBJ2-1	TRBV7-9	TGTGCCAGCAGCCACCGACCGACTAGCGGGGGCCATTACAATGAGCAGTTCTTC	CASSHRPTSGGHYNEQFF
-	-	TRBJ2-7	TRBV11-2	TGTGCCAGCAGCTTAGTACCCCGCGGGCCACTCTCCTACGAGCAGTACTTC	CASSLVPRGPLSYEQYF
-	-	TRBJ1-6	TRBV2	TGTGCCAGCAGTGAAAGTGGAGGACACGGCGGGTCCCTCCACTTT	CASSESGGHGGSLHF
-	-	TRBJ2-7	TRBV28	TGTGCCAGCAGTAAGGTTGGCCGTACCTACGAGCAGTACTTC	CASSKVGRTYEQYF
-	TRBD2	TRBJ2-5	TRBV7-2	TGTGCCAGCAGCTCGAGAGCGGGGGGTAAAGGGCTAGAGACCCAGTACTTC	CASSSRAGGKGLETQYF